A selection of T cell receptor beta chains follows, all from one sample in a study of molecular identifiers for immune sequencing clone quantification. TCRdb reprocessed the PCR reads with MiXCR, giving one entry per CDR3 protein. In the table there are 400,000 to 600,000 distinct CDR3 sequences, around 23% of which are singletons. The sample was naive CD8+ T cells from blood, with Jurkat cell RNA spiked in. These receptor sequences come from a human donor in good health. Some libraries in this study had Jurkat cell RNA spiked in. Each CDR3 is given with its conserved first and last residue. The D gene is left open where the match is weak. Clone size is given for some rows only: seen once, a few or many times, or a class if the clone is expanded.

many	NA	TRBJ1-1	TRBV25-1	13	TGTGCCAGCAAAGCGGGGGATTACACTGAAGCTTTCTTT	CASKAGDYTEAFF
few	NA	TRBJ2-7	TRBV20-1	11	TGCAGTGCCCCCGGGGGCTACGAGCAGTACTTC	CSAPGGYEQYF
NA	TRBD2	TRBJ2-3	TRBV7-6	16	TGTGCCAGCAGCTTAGTGGTACGGGGGGGCTCAGATACGCAGTATTTT	CASSLVVRGGSDTQYF
NA	NA	TRBJ2-2	TRBV19	15	TGTGCCAGTAGTATGGCGTCGGGGGACACCGGGGAGCTGTTTTTT	CASSMASGDTGELFF
few	TRBD2	TRBJ2-7	TRBV3-1	16	TGTGCCAGCAGCCAATGGGGACTAGCGGGGGACTACGAGCAGTACTTC	CASSQWGLAGDYEQYF
NA	TRBD2	TRBJ2-7	TRBV9	16	TGTGCCAGCAGCCAAACTAGCGGGGGGGCCCGGGTCGAGCAGTACTTC	CASSQTSGGARVEQYF
NA	TRBD1	TRBJ1-1	TRBV6-5	17	TGTGCCAGCAGTTACGCCCTAGACAGGGGGTTGAACACTGAAGCTTTCTTT	CASSYALDRGLNTEAFF
NA	NA	TRBJ2-2	TRBV27	13	TGTGCCAGCAGTTTATCGATGGCCGGGGAGCTGTTTTTT	CASSLSMAGELFF
many	TRBD2	TRBJ2-3	TRBV7-9	17	TGTGCCAGCAGCTTATCGGCTGCGGGAGGTTTCACAGATACGCAGTATTTT	CASSLSAAGGFTDTQYF
few	NA	TRBJ2-7	TRBV15	19	TGTGCCACCAGCAGAGTAAGCAGGACTGGAGGGCACATCTCCTACGAGCAGTACTTC	CATSRVSRTGGHISYEQYF
many	NA	TRBJ2-7	TRBV20-1	10	TGCAGTGCTAGTTTAAGGGAGCAGTACTTC	CSASLREQYF
NA	NA	TRBJ1-1	TRBV7-9	14	TGTGCCAGCAGCTTGCAGACAGCAGGGACTGAAGCTTTCTTT	CASSLQTAGTEAFF
many	NA	TRBJ2-3	TRBV4-2	16	TGTGCCAGCAGCCAAGATGGGGCGAGTCGGTCAGATACGCAGTATTTT	CASSQDGASRSDTQYF
many	NA	TRBJ2-7	TRBV29-1	9	TGCAGCGTCGATCCCGGAGGGTACTTC	CSVDPGGYF
NA	NA	TRBJ2-7	TRBV6-5	14	TGTGCCAGCAGTTACATGGGCACACCATACGGGCAGTACTTC	CASSYMGTPYGQYF
many	TRBD1	TRBJ1-4	TRBV7-9	14	TGTGCCAGCAGCTTGACAGGGTCGTTTGAAAAACTGTTTTTT	CASSLTGSFEKLFF
many	NA	TRBJ1-1	TRBV4-3	16	TGCGCCAGCAGCCAAGATACGGGGGTCGTAAACACTGAAGCTTTCTTT	CASSQDTGVVNTEAFF
many	NA	TRBJ2-3	TRBV28	15	TGTGCCAGCAGTTTAACGCCAGGGGGCACAGATACGCAGTATTTT	CASSLTPGGTDTQYF
NA	TRBD2	TRBJ2-1	TRBV3-1	15	TGTGCCAGCAGCCAAGTTACTAGCGGTAAAGGTGTGCAGTTCTTC	CASSQVTSGKGVQFF
many	TRBD1	TRBJ2-4	TRBV7-9	16	TGTGCCAGCAGCTCCCCACAGGGGCCTGGGCAAAACATTCAGTACTTC	CASSSPQGPGQNIQYF
NA	TRBD2	TRBJ2-1	TRBV19	17	TGTGCCAGTAGTATATCCGTGGGACTAGCGATCTACAATGAGCAGTTCTTC	CASSISVGLAIYNEQFF
NA	NA	TRBJ2-5	TRBV19	14	TGTGCCAGTAGTATAGTGCCAGGGCGAGAGACCCAGTACTTC	CASSIVPGRETQYF
few	NA	TRBJ1-2	TRBV20-1	13	TGCAGTGCTAGAGATCACAGCAGCTATGGCTACACCTTC	CSARDHSSYGYTF
few	TRBD1	TRBJ2-3	TRBV12-5	15	TGTGCTAGTGGTTTGGGACAGGGGGGCACAGATACGCAGTATTTT	CASGLGQGGTDTQYF
many	NA	TRBJ2-7	TRBV28	12	TGTGCCAGCGCTGGTTCCGGGTACGAGCAGTACTTC	CASAGSGYEQYF
NA	TRBD2	TRBJ2-1	TRBV7-9	16	TGTGCCAGCAGCTTATCAAGCGGGAGGGCGTCTTATGAGCAGTTCTTC	CASSLSSGRASYEQFF
many	NA	TRBJ2-3	TRBV15	16	TGTGCCACCAGCAGAGGGGGTCTACCCGGCACAGATACGCAGTATTTT	CATSRGGLPGTDTQYF
few	NA	TRBJ2-7	TRBV27	15	TGTGCCAGCTCACAGCCCAGGGACCGAAACTACGAGCAGTACTTC	CASSQPRDRNYEQYF
NA	NA	TRBJ2-5	TRBV7-9	15	TGTGCCAGCAGCATCCCCGGGACCCCCCAAGAGACCCAGTACTTC	CASSIPGTPQETQYF
many	NA	TRBJ1-1	TRBV6-5	14	TGTGCCAGCAGTTACTCTCCATTTATGACTGAAGCTTTCTTT	CASSYSPFMTEAFF
many	TRBD1	TRBJ2-4	TRBV12-3/TRBV12-4	14	TGTGCCAGCAGCACAGGGGGGGCCAAAAACATTCAGTACTTC	CASSTGGAKNIQYF
few	NA	TRBJ2-7	TRBV28	16	TGTGCCAGCAGTTTATCAGGGTTTGATAGGTCCTACGAGCAGTACTTC	CASSLSGFDRSYEQYF
many	NA	TRBJ1-3	TRBV4-1	14	TGCGCCAGCAGCCAAACAGGGTTTGGAAACACCATATATTTT	CASSQTGFGNTIYF
many	TRBD1	TRBJ2-7	TRBV12-3/TRBV12-4	13	TGTGCCAGCAGTCTTTTACAGGGGCGGGAGCAGTACTTC	CASSLLQGREQYF
NA	NA	TRBJ2-1	TRBV19	17	TGTGCCAGTAGTATAGATGAGTTCAGCGGCGCCTACAATGAGCAGTTCTTC	CASSIDEFSGAYNEQFF
few	TRBD1	TRBJ2-7	TRBV10-3	14	TGTGCCATCGGGGAGGACAGGGGCCCCTACGAGCAGTACTTC	CAIGEDRGPYEQYF
few	NA	TRBJ2-7	TRBV4-3	13	TGCGCCAGCAGCCAAGTGTCTCGCGGCGAGCAGTACTTC	CASSQVSRGEQYF
NA	TRBD2	TRBJ2-1	TRBV6-2/TRBV6-3	17	TGTGCCAGCAGTTACCCTCCACTAGCGGGGGGTTACAATGAGCAGTTCTTC	CASSYPPLAGGYNEQFF
many	NA	TRBJ2-3	TRBV28	15	TGTGCCAGCAGTTTGGGCAGGGTAATGTCAGATACGCAGTATTTT	CASSLGRVMSDTQYF
NA	NA	TRBJ2-7	TRBV20-1	15	TGCAGTGCGGCGGACCGGGGTAGGAGCTCCTACGAGCAGTACTTC	CSAADRGRSSYEQYF
NA	TRBD1	TRBJ2-1	TRBV24-1	14	TGTGCTAACAACTTTTCAGGGGGATGGGTTCGGCAGTTCTTC	CANNFSGGWVRQFF
NA	NA	TRBJ2-3	TRBV10-2	14	TGCGCCAGCAGTGTTGACGGGAGCGCAGATACGCAGTATTTT	CASSVDGSADTQYF
many	TRBD1	TRBJ1-1	TRBV29-1	11	TGCAGCGTACAGGGGGACACTGAAGCTTTCTTT	CSVQGDTEAFF
NA	NA	TRBJ2-1	TRBV4-3	17	TGCGCCAGCAGCCAAGATAATGACCTAGTGGGGTACAATGAGCAGTTCTTC	CASSQDNDLVGYNEQFF
NA	NA	TRBJ2-5	TRBV20-1	13	TGCAGTGCGGAGATCCGGGTTGGGGAGACCCAGTACTTC	CSAEIRVGETQYF
few	NA	TRBJ2-3	TRBV30	14	TGTGCCTGGCAGGAAACGCCTCTCACAGATACGCAGTATTTT	CAWQETPLTDTQYF
many	TRBD2	TRBJ2-5	TRBV7-9	17	TGTGCCAGCAGCTTGGGACTAGCGGGAGTCGGTCAAGAGACCCAGTACTTC	CASSLGLAGVGQETQYF
NA	NA	TRBJ2-7	TRBV29-1	14	TGCAGCGTTGAGGGGGTAAGGGGAGCATACGAGCAGTACTTC	CSVEGVRGAYEQYF
once	TRBD2	TRBJ2-3	TRBV4-2	19	TGTGCCAGCAGCCAAGATTTTGGGGGGCTAGCGGGAGTAACAGATACGCAGTATTTT	CASSQDFGGLAGVTDTQYF
few	TRBD1	TRBJ1-1	TRBV9	14	TGTGCCAGCAGCGCGTGGGACAGGGGAGCTGAAGCTTTCTTT	CASSAWDRGAEAFF
NA	NA	TRBJ1-2	TRBV12-3/TRBV12-4	12	TGTGCCAGCGGCGTTGGCAGCAACGGCTACACCTTC	CASGVGSNGYTF
NA	TRBD1	TRBJ2-7	TRBV18	16	TGTGCCAGCTCACCACACACAGGGGGCAGCTCCTACGAGCAGTACTTC	CASSPHTGGSSYEQYF
NA	NA	TRBJ2-7	TRBV5-4	14	TGTGCCAGCAGCTTGGGGACACGGGCTTACGAGCAGTACTTC	CASSLGTRAYEQYF